This T cell receptor (beta chain) was captured in a study of long-term antiretroviral therapy in people with HIV. The wider study: First collections came about a decade before the 2015 immediate-ART recommendation.

CDR1 MNHGY and CDR2 SVAAGI come from the germline V gene. Trimming cost V 11 bases and J 2 bases, with 8 bases left between them. The CDR3 is 11 amino acids. Sequencing used immunoSEQ v3.0 at survey level. Assay: immunoSEQ multiplex PCR; the TCRdb copy retains only in-frame clones and omits some. The table has about 25,000 clones, around 82% seen once. Comments on this clone: Its matching antigen is unknown.

Study-level results: Even long-term ART left TRB diversity below transplant donor controls, despite gains. Clones that had undergone expansion before ART prevailed in the repertoire throughout all time points. In HIV, the repertoires covered a tighter span of CDR3 lengths than in controls.

The J gene is TRBJ2-3, the V gene TRBV6-9; no reliable D call. The sample was unsorted PBMCs, taken 0.5 years after starting antiretroviral therapy. This clonotype originated in a woman aged 40 to 49 with HIV. The CDR3 protein is CAQGDTDTQYF. The CDR3 DNA sequence: TGTGCCCAAGGAGACACAGATACGCAGTATTTT.